In its sample, the clone carrying this TCR beta chain was seen a few times. Antigen: not known. The sample is drawn from a study of Ad26.COV2.S vaccination and SARS-CoV-2 variants. Study as a whole: The authors gave Ad26.COV2.S intramuscularly, either once or twice 56 days apart.

Profiled with immunoSEQ multiplex PCR; TCRdb holds only in-frame clones, not every one. The table lists roughly 320,000 clones, 85% to 90% of them singletons, with 1.9% in the top ten. The treatment is: about 20 received Ad26.COV2.S at low or high dose, single or two shots; roughly five received placebo; per-sample allocation not given. Samples came from day 63 after the first vaccine or placebo injection. This Boston cohort included adults aged 18-55 years. General observations from the study: It was reported that spike-specific CD8+ and CD4+ T cell responses were substantially broad after vaccination. Total T cell responses were possibly underestimated by TCR breadth and depth analyses.

The specimen was peripheral blood, collected in a trial of Ad26.COV2.S vaccine versus placebo. This clonotype originated in a person aged 18-65 years who received the Ad26.COV2.S COVID-19 vaccine or a placebo.

CDR3 sequence (DNA): TGCGCCAGCACCTTAATCGGAACAGGGGTTGGGACTGAAGCTTTCTTT. Its protein product is CASTLIGTGVGTEAFF. The chain combines TRBV5-1 with TRBJ1-1, with 7 bases identical to TRBD1. This CDR3 spans 16 amino acids. CDR1 and CDR2 from the germline V gene are SGHRS and YFSETQ. The trim removed 6 bases at V and 5 bases at J, leaving 16 bases unmatched.